A selection of T cell receptor beta chains follows, all from one sample in a study of blood T cell repertoires in COVID-19. Method: immunoSEQ multiplex PCR; TCRdb's copy keeps in-frame clones and lacks some. The table includes about 220,000 clones, 90% detected once. Material: PBMCs or T cells enriched from blood (not recorded which). The source of these receptors is a young man who had been exposed to COVID-19. Both conserved end residues are part of each CDR3. A D gene is named only where the DNA matches it firmly. A row's size may be missing; if present it is once, few, many or a size class.

DNA: TGTGCCAGCAGCCAAGATCTTTCCTACAGGGGGGAGGAGCAGTTCTTC
CDR3: CASSQDLSYRGEEQFF
J: TRBJ2-1
size: once
D: TRBD1
V: TRBV3-1/TRBV3-2

DNA: TGTGCCAGCAGTTCCCGACAGGGGGGCCCCAATGAGCAGTTCTTC
CDR3: CASSSRQGGPNEQFF
J: TRBJ2-1
size: NA
D: TRBD1
V: TRBV6-5

DNA: TGTGCCAGCCGTAGAAGCGGGGGGTCCTACGAGCAGTACTTC
CDR3: CASRRSGGSYEQYF
J: TRBJ2-7
size: NA
D: TRBD2
V: TRBV6-5

DNA: TGTGCCAGCAGCGTAGGACTAGCGGGGGCCAAAAACATTCAGTACTTC
CDR3: CASSVGLAGAKNIQYF
J: TRBJ2-4
size: once
D: TRBD2
V: TRBV9

DNA: TGCGCCAGCAGTGAGTTTACATCCAGCGTCGCAGATACGCAGTATTTT
CDR3: CASSEFTSSVADTQYF
J: TRBJ2-3
size: NA
D: NA
V: TRBV10-2

DNA: TGTGCCAGCAGCCAAGATGCGGGAACTGAAGCTTTCTTT
CDR3: CASSQDAGTEAFF
J: TRBJ1-1
size: NA
D: NA
V: TRBV4-2

DNA: TGTGCCAGCAGCTTAACCAGGGCGGAAAAACTGTTTTTT
CDR3: CASSLTRAEKLFF
J: TRBJ1-4
size: NA
D: NA
V: TRBV7-2

DNA: TGTGCCAGTAGTCGTACAGGGGGCGTAGCTTTCTTT
CDR3: CASSRTGGVAFF
J: TRBJ1-1
size: few
D: TRBD1
V: TRBV19

DNA: TGTGCCAGCAGCCCGGCCGGACGGGAATTGAACTATGGCTACACCTTC
CDR3: CASSPAGRELNYGYTF
J: TRBJ1-2
size: NA
D: NA
V: TRBV5-4

DNA: TGTGCCAGCAGTTACTCGGGGGGAGCGATCGACGAGCAGTACTTC
CDR3: CASSYSGGAIDEQYF
J: TRBJ2-7
size: NA
D: NA
V: TRBV6-2/TRBV6-3

DNA: TGTGCCAGCCACGTGGTCCGGGGTGAGTCGTTCTTC
CDR3: CASHVVRGESFF
J: TRBJ2-1
size: NA
D: NA
V: TRBV7-2

DNA: TGTGCCAGCAGCCCCCTTCGACAGGGATTCTATGGCTACACCTTC
CDR3: CASSPLRQGFYGYTF
J: TRBJ1-2
size: NA
D: TRBD1
V: TRBV14

DNA: TGTGCCAGCAGCTTGGCTAGCGGGGGGACGGCCAAAAACATTCAGTACTTC
CDR3: CASSLASGGTAKNIQYF
J: TRBJ2-4
size: NA
D: TRBD2
V: TRBV7-2

DNA: TGTGCCAGCAGTGAATCAGGGTTCCCAAATGAAAAACTGTTTTTT
CDR3: CASSESGFPNEKLFF
J: TRBJ1-4
size: NA
D: NA
V: TRBV25-1

DNA: TGTGCCAGCAGCCCGGACAGCACTAAAGCCGGGGAGCTGTTTTTT
CDR3: CASSPDSTKAGELFF
J: TRBJ2-2
size: NA
D: NA
V: TRBV11-3

DNA: TGTGCCAGCAGCGACAGTCTAGGTTCTTTCTTT
CDR3: CASSDSLGSFF
J: TRBJ1-1
size: NA
D: NA
V: TRBV6-5

DNA: TGTGCCAGCAGTTCGGACAGGGTAGGGATTGGCTACACCTTC
CDR3: CASSSDRVGIGYTF
J: TRBJ1-2
size: NA
D: TRBD1
V: TRBV2

DNA: TGTGCCAGCAGCCCACTTGAGGTCACGCAGTATTTT
CDR3: CASSPLEVTQYF
J: TRBJ2-3
size: NA
D: NA
V: TRBV12-3/TRBV12-4

DNA: TGTGCCAGCAGCCAGCCAAGCGGGGGCCTCTTTGGCACAGATACGCAGTATTTT
CDR3: CASSQPSGGLFGTDTQYF
J: TRBJ2-3
size: NA
D: TRBD2
V: TRBV14

DNA: TGTGCCAGTAGCCCCCCGGGACAGTTAAGAGAAACTGAAGCTTTCTTT
CDR3: CASSPPGQLRETEAFF
J: TRBJ1-1
size: NA
D: TRBD1
V: TRBV19

DNA: TGCAGTGCTAGTCGAACAGTTGGAGAGGGCGAGCAGTACTTC
CDR3: CSASRTVGEGEQYF
J: TRBJ2-7
size: NA
D: NA
V: TRBV20-1

DNA: TGTGCCAGCGTAAGCACAGATACGCAGTATTTT
CDR3: CASVSTDTQYF
J: TRBJ2-3
size: NA
D: NA
V: TRBV14

DNA: TGTGCCAGCAGCTTACGAGGGAAATTAGACGAGCAGTACTTC
CDR3: CASSLRGKLDEQYF
J: TRBJ2-7
size: NA
D: NA
V: TRBV5-4

DNA: TGTGCCAGCAGCTTGGTAGGAGCCCTCCAGCACCGGGTGGAGCTGTTTTTT
CDR3: CASSLVGALQHRVELFF
J: TRBJ2-2
size: NA
D: NA
V: TRBV5-4

DNA: TGCGCCAGCAGCGAAGCTCGTGGCGGGGGGGGTGAGCAGTTCTTC
CDR3: CASSEARGGGGEQFF
J: TRBJ2-1
size: many
D: TRBD2
V: TRBV10-1

DNA: TGTGCCAGCAGTTTAACAGGCCCGAGGACCCAGTACTTC
CDR3: CASSLTGPRTQYF
J: TRBJ2-5
size: NA
D: NA
V: TRBV12-3/TRBV12-4

DNA: TGTGCCAGCAGCTCCGGACAGACCGGGGAGCTGTTTTTT
CDR3: CASSSGQTGELFF
J: TRBJ2-2
size: NA
D: NA
V: TRBV9

DNA: TGTGCCAGCTCACCTAGATCCGGGACAGGGTCTCTCTCCTACAATGAGCAGTTCTTC
CDR3: CASSPRSGTGSLSYNEQFF
J: TRBJ2-1
size: once
D: TRBD1
V: TRBV18

DNA: TGTGCCAGTAGTCCCAAGAGGGGGCGGCGAAACACCATATATTTT
CDR3: CASSPKRGRRNTIYF
J: TRBJ1-3
size: many
D: TRBD1
V: TRBV19

DNA: TGTGCCAGCAGCTTTGGGGCTGGCGGGGAGACGCACTACGAGCAGTACTTC
CDR3: CASSFGAGGETHYEQYF
J: TRBJ2-7
size: NA
D: NA
V: TRBV7-2

DNA: TGTGCCATCAGTGAGGTGGTTGTAGGAGACTATGGCTACACCTTC
CDR3: CAISEVVVGDYGYTF
J: TRBJ1-2
size: NA
D: NA
V: TRBV10-3

DNA: TGTGCCAGCAGCCCCGGACAGTTAAGCGAAAACAATGAGCAGTTCTTC
CDR3: CASSPGQLSENNEQFF
J: TRBJ2-1
size: NA
D: NA
V: TRBV5-4

DNA: TGTGCCAGCAGTGACGACCGCAGCGCCGGGGCCAACGTCCTGACTTTC
CDR3: CASSDDRSAGANVLTF
J: TRBJ2-6
size: NA
D: NA
V: TRBV6-1

DNA: TGCGCCAGCAGCCTATCAGGGATTAATCAGCCCCAGCATTTT
CDR3: CASSLSGINQPQHF
J: TRBJ1-5
size: NA
D: NA
V: TRBV4-1

DNA: TGTGCCAGCAGTATAGCGGGGGGGCGGATACAAGAGACCCAGTACTTC
CDR3: CASSIAGGRIQETQYF
J: TRBJ2-5
size: NA
D: TRBD2
V: TRBV7-8

DNA: TGTGCCAGCAGCTCACACGACAGTGATGAAGCTTTCTTT
CDR3: CASSSHDSDEAFF
J: TRBJ1-1
size: NA
D: NA
V: TRBV9

DNA: TGTGCCAGCAGCCAGGGGGGGGACAGGACGAAGCAGTACTTC
CDR3: CASSQGGDRTKQYF
J: TRBJ2-7
size: NA
D: NA
V: TRBV14

DNA: TGTGCCAGCTCAAGAGCAGGGGACAATTCACCCCTCCACTTT
CDR3: CASSRAGDNSPLHF
J: TRBJ1-6
size: NA
D: NA
V: TRBV18

DNA: TGTGCCAGCAGCTCAACAGGGATCCTCTATGGCTACACCTTC
CDR3: CASSSTGILYGYTF
J: TRBJ1-2
size: NA
D: NA
V: TRBV7-2

DNA: TGCGCCAGCAGCCAAGAGGGAGGAAGGGTGGAGGATACGCAGTATTTT
CDR3: CASSQEGGRVEDTQYF
J: TRBJ2-3
size: NA
D: NA
V: TRBV4-3

DNA: TGTGCCAGCAGTTCCTTCGCACCTCCACAGGGGCAATCCACCTTC
CDR3: CASSSFAPPQGQSTF
J: TRBJ1-2
size: NA
D: TRBD1
V: TRBV6-2/TRBV6-3